These 20 T cell receptor beta chains came from one sample sequenced in a study of T cell responses to AZD1222 COVID-19 vaccine. The table came from immunoSEQ multiplex PCR; TCRdb's copy has only in-frame clones and leaves some out. The sample includes about 25,000 clones, about nine tenths of them seen just once. Sequences were derived from peripheral blood, sampled 28 days after the second AZD1222 dose. The receptors come from an adult who received the AZD1222 COVID-19 vaccine.

This sequence joins TRBV27 and TRBJ1-1; 7 bases are a match to TRBD1. J gave up 4 bases and V 5 bases, and 7 bases lay outside the gene matches. Germline V CDR1 and CDR2: MNHEY, SMNVEV (reference sequence). This CDR3 is built from 14 residues. The CDR3 bases are TGTGCCAGCAGTCCCCGGGACAGACTCACTGAAGCTTTCTTT. Protein sequence: CASSPRDRLTEAFF.

The rearrangement joins TRBV2 to TRBJ2-5, with 7 positions matching TRBD1. This CDR3 has 13 amino acids. Trimming cost V 4 bases and J 5 bases; bases outside gene matches: 4. CDR1 SNHLY and CDR2 FYNNEI come from the germline V gene. The CDR3 coding sequence is TGTGCCAGCAGTGGACAGGGAGCCGAGACCCAGTACTTC. It encodes CASSGQGAETQYF.

The chain has TRBV2 and TRBJ2-7; 11 bases map to TRBD2. The length of the CDR3 is 12 residues. J gave up 6 bases and V 9 bases, and 4 bases lay outside the gene matches. Germline CDR1 and CDR2: SNHLY and FYNNEI. The CDR3 protein is CASLLAGAEQYF. The CDR3 nucleotides read TGTGCCAGTTTACTAGCGGGAGCCGAGCAGTACTTC.

The chain has TRBV7-8 and TRBJ1-5, with TRBD1 as a possible D gene (5 bases). CDR3 size: 14 residues. CDR1 and CDR2 (germline): SGHVS, FQNEAQ. Between the trimmed V and J ends, which lost 5 bases and 5 bases, there was a span of 13 bases. CDR3 in amino acids: CASSRRVLHQPQHF. The CDR3 DNA reads TGTGCCAGCAGCCGCAGGGTTCTTCATCAGCCCCAGCATTTT.

The chain is built from TRBV24-1 and TRBJ2-5, with 7 bases aligning to TRBD2. Germline CDR1 and CDR2: KGHDR and SFDVKD. J lost 2 bases, V lost 2 bases, and 10 bases had no gene match. This CDR3 has 17 amino acids. CDR3 in DNA: TGTGCCACCAGTGATTGGGCGCCGGCGGGAGAACAAGAGACCCAGTACTTC. This translates into CATSDWAPAGEQETQYF.

The CDR3 sequence is CASSFGQLSTSLLGYTF. DNA for the CDR3: TGTGCCAGCAGCTTTGGACAGCTTTCAACATCCCTCTTGGGCTACACCTTC. The chain has TRBV7-9 and TRBJ1-2; the D gene is possibly TRBD1 (6 bases). The CDR3 totals 17 residues. Trimming stripped 3 bases from V and 8 bases from J, with 25 bases between. Germline values: CDR1 SEHNR, CDR2 FQNEAQ (reference sequence).

This chain joins TRBV7-9 and TRBJ1-6; no clear D gene. V lost 4 bases and J 4 bases, leaving 8 bases between the germline ends. The CDR3 is made up of 14 amino acids. Per the germline V gene, CDR1 is SEHNR and CDR2 is FQNEAQ (reference sequence). CDR3 sequence: CASSWADYNSPLHF. The CDR3 coding sequence is TGTGCCAGCAGCTGGGCCGATTATAATTCACCCCTCCACTTT. The complete variable domain, with remaining parts taken from reference TRBV7-9 and TRBJ1-6, reads DTGVSQNPRHKITKRGQNVTFRCDPISEHNRLYWYRQTLGQGPEFLTYFQNEAQLEKSRLLSDRFSAERPKGSFSTLEIQRTEQGDSAMYLCASSWADYNSPLHFGNGTRLTVT.

This clone has a single count. V is TRBV9 and J is TRBJ1-4, with 7 bases fitting TRBD1. Losses at the gene ends were 4 bases for V and 6 bases for J; bases not matched to a gene: 9. CDR1 and CDR2 (germline): SGDLS, YYNGEE. The CDR3 has 15 residues. CDR3: CASSTSGTAYEKLFF. In DNA form, the CDR3 reads TGTGCCAGCAGCACCTCCGGGACAGCTTATGAAAAACTGTTTTTT. Full variable domain (missing parts from reference TRBV9 and TRBJ1-4): DSGVTQTPKHLITATGQRVTLRCSPRSGDLSVYWYQQSLDQGLQFLIQYYNGEERAKGNILERFSAQQFPDLHSELNLSSLELGDSALYFCASSTSGTAYEKLFFGSGTQLSVL.

V gene TRBV7-9 combines with J gene TRBJ2-1, with D unresolved. Germline V CDR1 and CDR2: SEHNR, FQNEAQ (reference sequence). V was pared by 3 bases and J by 3 bases, with 12 bases between. The CDR3 sequence is 15 residues long. The CDR3 region is CASSFVADGYNEQFF. The DNA of the CDR3 is TGTGCCAGCAGCTTTGTAGCAGACGGCTACAATGAGCAGTTCTTC.

The chain couples TRBV28 to TRBJ1-2, with TRBD1 matching over 8 bases. Looked up from germline, CDR1 is MDHEN and CDR2 is SYDVKM. The length of the CDR3 is 13 residues. CDR3 DNA sequence: TGTACTTCCCGGACAGGGAAGGGCTATGGCTACACCTTC. This translates into CTSRTGKGYGYTF.

The chain combines TRBV7-9 with TRBJ2-2, with D possibly being TRBD2 (5 bases). Per the germline V gene, CDR1 is SEHNR and CDR2 is FQNEAQ (reference sequence). V was pared by 3 bases and J by 5 bases, with 22 bases between. The CDR3 extends over 18 amino acids. CDR3 sequence: CASSFNLAEYVKTGELFF. The CDR3 nucleotides read TGTGCCAGCAGCTTCAACCTAGCAGAATATGTTAAGACCGGGGAGCTGTTTTTT.

This clone is large by share. The chain carries TRBV14 and TRBJ2-1, with D possibly being TRBD2 (6 bases). With 6 bases removed from V and 0 bases from J, the gap between germline ends came to 18 bases. In germline, CDR1 is SGHDN, CDR2 FVKESK. This CDR3 contains 17 residues. CDR3 protein: CASSYRDSFYSYNEQFF. The CDR3 DNA reads as TGTGCCAGCAGTTACCGGGACTCGTTCTACTCCTACAATGAGCAGTTCTTC.

The J gene is TRBJ2-1, the V gene TRBV10-3, with 8 bases identical to TRBD2. Unmatched junction bases numbered 14, after V lost 4 bases and J lost 9 bases. The CDR3 sequence is 16 residues long. Germline loops: CDR1 ENHRY, CDR2 SYGVKD. CDR3 nucleotide sequence: TGTGCCATCAGTGGCCCAGGTCGGGGGGGCGGCTCTGAGCAGTTCTTC. This sequence encodes CAISGPGRGGGSEQFF.

The V and J genes are TRBV25-1 and TRBJ2-1; 14 bases map to TRBD2. Germline lookup yields CDR1 MGHDK and CDR2 SYGVNS. This CDR3 contains 15 residues. Losses at the gene ends were 4 bases for V and 8 bases for J; bases not matched to a gene: 4. In DNA form, the CDR3 reads TGTGCCAGCAGTGGGGGACTAGCGGGAGATGATGAGCAGTTCTTC. As protein: CASSGGLAGDDEQFF. Complete variable domain (other parts from reference TRBV25-1 and TRBJ2-1): EADIYQTPRYLVIGTGKKITLECSQTMGHDKMYWYQQDPGMELHLIHYSYGVNSTEKGDLSSESTVSRIRTEHFPLTLESARPSHTSQYLCASSGGLAGDDEQFFGPGTRLTVL.

This chain links TRBV9 with TRBJ2-5; D remains ambiguous. Germline-derived CDR1 and CDR2 are SGDLS and YYNGEE. There are 13 residues in the CDR3. V was trimmed by 2 bases and J by 2 bases, leaving 7 bases between them. The CDR3 loop reads CASSVLEQETQYF. Here the CDR3 DNA reads TGTGCCAGCAGCGTTCTGGAACAAGAGACCCAGTACTTC.

J is TRBJ2-2 and V is TRBV5-6; D gene unclear. V was pared by 4 bases and J by 0 bases, with 13 bases between. The CDR3 consists of 16 residues. CDR1 is SGHDT, CDR2 YYEEEE, per germline. CDR3 coding DNA: TGTGCCAGCAGCCCAAACAGAGTTACGAACACCGGGGAGCTGTTTTTT. This translates into CASSPNRVTNTGELFF.

The rearrangement uses TRBV7-9 and TRBJ2-2; 7 bases match TRBD2. CDR3 length: 17 amino acids. Germline CDR1 SEHNR, CDR2 FQNEAQ (reference sequence). V gave up 6 bases and J gave up 4 bases; unmatched junction bases: 14. CDR3 sequence (DNA): TGTGCCAGCAGGCCCCCTGGGGCGGGAGACACCACCGGGGAGCTGTTTTTT. This sequence encodes CASRPPGAGDTTGELFF.

The rearrangement uses TRBV28 and TRBJ1-5, with TRBD1 identical over 7 bases. After removal of 1 base from V and 3 bases from J, the junction contained 3 bases not matched to a gene. CDR1 is MDHEN, CDR2 SYDVKM, per germline. This CDR3 comprises 15 residues. CDR3 in amino acids: CASSLSQGVNQPQHF. CDR3 bases: TGTGCCAGCAGTTTATCCCAGGGGGTCAATCAGCCCCAGCATTTT.

The chain links TRBV10-3 to TRBJ2-2; TRBD1 matches at 10 bases. V dropped 7 bases and J dropped 3; count of bases not matched to a gene: 5. Germline-derived CDR1 and CDR2 are ENHRY and SYGVKD. The CDR3 loop spans 15 amino acids. The CDR3, as DNA: TGTGCCATCAAAACCGGGACAGGGGACACCGGGGAGCTGTTTTTT. Translation gives CAIKTGTGDTGELFF.

This chain connects TRBV29-1 to TRBJ2-3; D is uncertain. This CDR3 region has 16 residues. Between the trimmed V and J ends, which lost 0 bases and 0 bases, there was a span of 13 bases. Germline V gene sequence: CDR1 SQVTM, CDR2 ANQGSEA. Here the CDR3 DNA reads TGCAGCGTTGAAGACCCACGGGCGTTTAGCACAGATACGCAGTATTTT. The encoded protein is CSVEDPRAFSTDTQYF.